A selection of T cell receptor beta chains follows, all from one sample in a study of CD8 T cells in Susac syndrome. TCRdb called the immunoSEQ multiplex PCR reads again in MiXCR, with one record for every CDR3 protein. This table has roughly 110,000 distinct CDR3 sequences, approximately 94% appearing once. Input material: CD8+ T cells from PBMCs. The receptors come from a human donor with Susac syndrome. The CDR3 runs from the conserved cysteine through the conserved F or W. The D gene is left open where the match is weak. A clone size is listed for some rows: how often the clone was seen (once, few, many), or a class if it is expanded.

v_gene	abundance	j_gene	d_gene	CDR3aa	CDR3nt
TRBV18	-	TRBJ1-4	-	CASSPRATNEKLFF	TGTGCCAGCTCACCAAGGGCAACTAATGAAAAACTGTTTTTT
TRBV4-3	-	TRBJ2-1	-	CASAFGIGDEQFF	TGCGCCAGCGCTTTCGGGATCGGTGATGAGCAGTTCTTC
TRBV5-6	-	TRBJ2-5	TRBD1	CASSLGTGGTQYF	TGTGCCAGCAGCTTGGGGACAGGGGGGACCCAGTACTTC
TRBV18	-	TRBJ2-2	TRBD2	CASSPQRGIPPLANTGELFF	TGTGCCAGCTCACCCCAGCGGGGGATTCCCCCCCTCGCGAACACCGGGGAGCTGTTTTTT
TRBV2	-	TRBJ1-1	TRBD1	CASRRTHGQGDYFTEAFF	TGTGCCAGCAGGAGGACCCATGGACAGGGAGATTATTTCACTGAAGCTTTCTTT
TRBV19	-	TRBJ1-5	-	CASSIDQGTGQPQHF	TGTGCCAGTAGTATAGACCAGGGTACTGGTCAGCCCCAGCATTTT
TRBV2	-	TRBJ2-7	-	CASTTGRFNEQYF	TGTGCCAGCACCACAGGGCGTTTCAACGAGCAGTACTTC
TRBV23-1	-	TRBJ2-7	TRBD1	CASSSGQGAGEQYF	TGCGCCAGCAGCTCAGGGCAGGGGGCGGGTGAGCAGTACTTC
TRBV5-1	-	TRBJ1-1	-	CASSLVDFNTEAFF	TGCGCCAGCAGCTTGGTTGATTTCAACACTGAAGCTTTCTTT
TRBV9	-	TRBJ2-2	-	CASREGYGGELFF	TGTGCCAGCAGGGAGGGGTACGGCGGGGAGCTGTTTTTT
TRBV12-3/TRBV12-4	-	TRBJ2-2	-	CASRLSGGELFF	TGTGCCAGCCGACTCTCTGGCGGGGAGCTGTTTTTT
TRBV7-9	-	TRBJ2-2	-	CASSFPESPNTGELFF	TGTGCCAGCAGCTTCCCTGAATCACCGAACACCGGGGAGCTGTTTTTT
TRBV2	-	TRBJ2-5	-	CASRGLGRGWEETQYF	TGTGCCAGCAGGGGTCTGGGACGGGGTTGGGAAGAGACCCAGTACTTC
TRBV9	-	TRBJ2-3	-	CASSVLVTDTQYF	TGTGCCAGCAGCGTCTTAGTCACAGATACGCAGTATTTT
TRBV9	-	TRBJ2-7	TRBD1	CASSVEGDSSYEQYF	TGTGCCAGCAGCGTAGAGGGGGACAGCTCCTACGAGCAGTACTTC
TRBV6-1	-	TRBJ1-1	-	CASGEQGNTEAFF	TGTGCCAGCGGAGAACAGGGGAACACTGAAGCTTTCTTT
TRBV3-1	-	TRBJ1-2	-	CASSQVGEFYGYTF	TGTGCCAGCAGCCAAGTCGGAGAGTTCTATGGCTACACCTTC
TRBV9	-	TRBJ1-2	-	CASRANLLGYTF	TGTGCCAGCAGGGCAAACCTTTTGGGCTACACCTTC
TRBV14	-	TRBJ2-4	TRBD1	CASSRTGEAKNIQYF	TGTGCCAGCAGCCGTACAGGGGAGGCCAAAAACATTCAGTACTTC
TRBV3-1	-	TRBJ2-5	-	CASSPGPGETQYF	TGTGCCAGCAGCCCGGGCCCTGGAGAGACCCAGTACTTC
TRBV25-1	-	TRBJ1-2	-	CASSFGVGAANYGYTF	TGTGCCAGCAGCTTCGGGGTAGGGGCAGCTAACTATGGCTACACCTTC
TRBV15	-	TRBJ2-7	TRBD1	CATSRERTGFYEQYF	TGTGCCACCAGCAGAGAAAGGACAGGGTTCTACGAGCAGTACTTC
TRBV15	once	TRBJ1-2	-	CATSPGSEYGYTF	TGTGCCACCAGTCCAGGGTCGGAGTATGGCTACACCTTC
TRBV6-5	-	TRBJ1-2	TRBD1	CASSYSGTGNYGYTF	TGTGCCAGCAGTTACTCCGGGACAGGCAACTATGGCTACACCTTC
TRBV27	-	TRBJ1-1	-	CASSLPGTEAFF	TGTGCCAGCAGTTTACCGGGGACTGAAGCTTTCTTT
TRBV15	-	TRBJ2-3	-	CATSRSGSTDTQYF	TGTGCCACCAGCAGAAGCGGTAGCACAGATACGCAGTATTTT